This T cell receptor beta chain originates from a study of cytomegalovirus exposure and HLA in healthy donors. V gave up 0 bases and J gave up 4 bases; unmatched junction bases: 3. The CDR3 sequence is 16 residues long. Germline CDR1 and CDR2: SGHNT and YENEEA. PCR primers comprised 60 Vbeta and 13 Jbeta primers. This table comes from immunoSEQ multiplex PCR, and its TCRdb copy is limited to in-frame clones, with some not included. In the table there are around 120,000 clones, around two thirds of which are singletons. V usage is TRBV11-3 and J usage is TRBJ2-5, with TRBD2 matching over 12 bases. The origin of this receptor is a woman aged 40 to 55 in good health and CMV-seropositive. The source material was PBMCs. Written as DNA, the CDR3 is TGTGCCAGCAGCTTAGAGGGACTAGCGGGCGGAGAGACCCAGTACTTC. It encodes CASSLEGLAGGETQYF.